These 4 T cell receptor beta chains originate from one sample sequenced in a study of post-analysis software for immune sequencing data. The study's findings and limits: About five TRBV segments appeared more often in patients than in controls, and TRBV5-6, TRBV5-1 and TRBV20-1 were among these.

Presence of unique molecular identifiers characterized the TCR beta cDNA libraries. TCRdb called the PCR reads again in MiXCR, with one record for every CDR3 protein. Of about 540,000 distinct CDR3 sequences detected, approximately 34% appear once; the ten largest clones hold around 6.1%. The antigens of these receptors remain unknown. The specimen sequenced was blood. All receptors derive from a girl under 18 with multiple sclerosis.

This chain uses TRBV20-1 with TRBJ2-5; 9 positions agree with TRBD2. Germline V CDR1 and CDR2: DFQATT, SNEGSKA (reference sequence). With 6 bases clipped from V and 3 bases from J, the junction kept 5 bases outside the gene matches. This CDR3 contains 13 residues. CDR3 bases: TGCAGTGCGACTAGCGGCAGCGAAGAGACCCAGTACTTC. This gives the protein CSATSGSEETQYF.

The V gene is TRBV25-1, the J gene TRBJ2-5, with 7 bases fitting TRBD1. The J segment lost 0 bases and the V segment lost 1 base, leaving 8 bases of the junction unmatched. The CDR3 runs to 17 residues. CDR1 and CDR2 (germline): MGHDK, SYGVNS. DNA for the CDR3: TGTGCCAGCAGTGAATTGGGGTCAGGGGGACACCAAGAGACCCAGTACTTC. Encoded protein: CASSELGSGGHQETQYF.

CDR3 DNA: TGTGCCAGCAGCCCCCCAGCAGGGGGGCAGCAGTTCTTC. Translated: CASSPPAGGQQFF. The chain combines TRBV6-2 or TRBV6-3 with TRBJ2-1; tentatively, D is TRBD1 (7 bases). The CDR3 covers 13 residues. Per the germline V gene, CDR1 is MNHEY and CDR2 is SVGEGT. V was pared by 6 bases and J by 11 bases, with 17 bases between.

In this sample, this clonotype turned up once. Just one base apart from a much larger clone, this may be a read error. This chain uses TRBV29-1 with TRBJ2-4; tentative D call: TRBD2 (5 bases). The J call may be in error: the DNA end matches TRBJ2-5 better. CDR3 length equals 12 residues. Germline CDR1 and CDR2: SQVTM and ANQGSEA. The CDR3 sequence is CNANEGVETQYF. CDR3 nucleotides: TGCAACGCGAACGAGGGAGTGGAGACCCAGTACTTC.